This T cell receptor beta chain emerged from a study of T cell responses to AZD1222 COVID-19 vaccine. On the study more broadly: Pooling covered second doses at about 4 or about 12 weeks.

Measured with immunoSEQ multiplex PCR; TCRdb has only the in-frame clones, and not every one. This sample carries roughly 150,000 clones, about 90% of them seen once, and the ten largest clones take under 2.5%. Findings and limits, study-wide: Reportedly, close to half of spike-specific TCRs are directed against unmutated variant regions. The donor group comprised mostly white British people and more females; the analysis possibly underestimated clonal diversity. Baseline seropositives among AZD1222 recipients totaled only five to seven.

Remarks on this clone: Its target is not known.

J lost 1 base, V lost 6 bases, and 8 bases had no gene match. The CDR3 is 15 amino acids. The V gene's germline CDR1 is SGHRS and CDR2 YFSETQ. The source is an adult in good health. The chain links TRBV5-1 to TRBJ1-1, with 8 bases that match TRBD1. The source was peripheral blood, collected on day 0 of AZD1222 vaccination. As DNA, the CDR3 is TGCGCCAGCACGCGTTCCGGGACAGGGAACACTGAAGCTTTCTTT. Translation: CASTRSGTGNTEAFF.